The 19 T cell receptor beta chains given below trace back to one sample, sequenced in a study of blood T cell repertoires in COVID-19. This table comes from immunoSEQ multiplex PCR, and its TCRdb copy is limited to in-frame clones, with some not included. This sample yields a few hundred thousand clones, of which roughly nine tenths are seen a single time; 2.5% to 3.5% belongs to the top ten. Sequenced material: PBMCs or T cells enriched from blood (not recorded which). These receptors came from a woman under 40 who had recovered from COVID-19.

This clone was picked up a small number of times. The chain couples TRBV27 to TRBJ2-2, with D perhaps matching TRBD2 (6 bases). The CDR3 covers 14 residues. V shed 6 bases and J shed 7 bases, with 15 bases lying between them. Per germline, CDR1 MNHEY and CDR2 SMNVEV (reference sequence). The CDR3 spells CASRPGLLGGELFF. Written as DNA, the CDR3 is TGTGCCAGCAGGCCGGGACTCCTCGGCGGGGAGCTGTTTTTT.

The V call is TRBV27, the J call TRBJ2-1, with a possible D match to TRBD1 (8 bases). The CDR3 loop spans 15 amino acids. From germline, CDR1 is MNHEY and CDR2 SMNVEV (reference sequence). V was pared by 5 bases and J by 6 bases, with 17 bases between. The CDR3 DNA reads as TGTGCCAGCAGTCCTCACAGGGGGGGGTCCAATGAGCAGTTCTTC. Translation: CASSPHRGGSNEQFF.

The V call is TRBV7-9, the J call TRBJ1-6; a possible D gene is TRBD1 (5 bases). The CDR3 runs 14 residues. Germline-derived CDR1 and CDR2 are SEHNR and FQNEAQ (reference sequence). Trimming cost V 1 base and J 9 bases, with 10 bases left between them. CDR3 amino acids: CASSLEGNSSPLHF. The DNA of the CDR3 is TGTGCCAGCAGCTTAGAGGGGAATAGTTCACCCCTCCACTTT.

The chain recombines TRBV2 with TRBJ1-2; D is unclear. Trimming pared 2 bases from V and 7 bases from J, leaving 11 bases between. Germline loops: CDR1 SNHLY, CDR2 FYNNEI. This CDR3 has 13 residues. The CDR3 loop is CASSESREGGYTF. DNA for the CDR3: TGTGCCAGCAGTGAAAGTCGGGAGGGTGGCTACACCTTC.

This clone was detected a few times. The chain is built from TRBV5-4 and TRBJ2-7, with 9 nucleotides matching TRBD1. The CDR3 totals 13 residues. V was clipped by 0 bases and J by 6 bases; unmatched bases: 1. The germline CDR1 and CDR2 sequences are SGHNT and YYREEE (reference sequence). This CDR3 reads CASSLETGGEQYF. The CDR3 DNA reads as TGTGCCAGCAGCTTGGAGACAGGGGGCGAGCAGTACTTC.

In DNA, the CDR3 is TGTGCCAGCAGCTTAGGTGGGGCCGGACAGGGTTACGAGCAGTACTTC. Amino acid sequence: CASSLGGAGQGYEQYF. The V gene is TRBV7-8, the J gene TRBJ2-7; 8 bases agree with TRBD1. V was clipped by 1 base and J by 4 bases; unmatched bases: 9. Per the germline V gene, CDR1 is SGHVS and CDR2 is FQNEAQ. The CDR3 is made up of 16 amino acids.

The chain has TRBV28 and TRBJ1-2; D gene uncertain. The ends were cut back, 3 bases at V and 5 bases at J, with 7 bases in the middle. Germline V CDR1 and CDR2: MDHEN, SYDVKM. The CDR3 length is 12 residues. The CDR3 DNA is TGTGCCAGCAGTTTCCAGACTTATGGCTACACCTTC. It is translated as CASSFQTYGYTF.

CDR3 loop: CASSYKTGYNYGYTF. Written as DNA, the CDR3 is TGTGCCAGCAGTTACAAGACAGGCTATAACTATGGCTACACCTTC. V and J are TRBV27 and TRBJ1-2; perhaps TRBD1 as D (6 bases). V lost 4 bases and J 1 base, leaving 13 bases between the germline ends. The CDR3 extends over 15 amino acids. Per germline, CDR1 MNHEY and CDR2 SMNVEV (reference sequence).

The rearrangement joins TRBV9 to TRBJ2-2; TRBD2 agrees at 7 bases. The CDR3 sequence is 14 residues long. Germline V gene data show CDR1 as SGDLS and CDR2 as YYNGEE. The ends lost 3 bases at V and 1 base at J; junction bases unmatched: 0. This CDR3 reads CASSASGNTGELFF. DNA for the CDR3: TGTGCCAGCAGCGCTAGCGGGAACACCGGGGAGCTGTTTTTT.

The chain joins TRBV6-5 to TRBJ1-1; D is ambiguous. The CDR3 loop spans 13 amino acids. Deletions cut 7 bases from V and 5 bases from J, with 14 bases between. The germline CDR1 and CDR2 sequences are MNHEY and SVGAGI. The CDR3 spells CASNYDRDTEAFF. DNA of the CDR3: TGTGCCAGCAACTATGACCGGGATACTGAAGCTTTCTTT.

This clone was observed once. The chain recombines TRBV18 with TRBJ2-3; the match to TRBD2 covers 14 bases. V lost 3 bases, J lost 4 bases, and 3 bases stayed unmatched. Germline V gene data show CDR1 as KGHSH and CDR2 as LQKENI. This CDR3 contains 16 residues. The CDR3 DNA is TGTGCCAGCTCACCCCGGGGACTAGCGGGAGCAGATACGCAGTATTTT. This gives the protein CASSPRGLAGADTQYF. Combining the CDR3 with reference TRBV18 and TRBJ2-3 gives the whole variable domain NAGVMQNPRHLVRRRGQEARLRCSPMKGHSHVYWYRQLPEEGLKFMVYLQKENIIDESGMPKERFSAEFPKEGPSILRIQQVVRGDSAAYFCASSPRGLAGADTQYFGPGTRLTVL.

The V call is TRBV24-1, the J call TRBJ2-5; D not certain. V was trimmed by 3 bases and J by 3 bases, leaving 10 bases between them. This CDR3 has 14 amino acids. Looked up from germline, CDR1 is KGHDR and CDR2 is SFDVKD. The CDR3 loop is CATSDTRKKETQYF. As DNA, the CDR3 is TGTGCCACCAGTGATACCAGGAAAAAAGAGACCCAGTACTTC.

V gene TRBV7-6 combines with J gene TRBJ2-1; 9 positions agree with TRBD2. V dropped 2 bases and J dropped 3; count of bases not matched to a gene: 2. The V gene's germline CDR1 is SGHVS and CDR2 FNYEAQ. The CDR3 is 15 amino acids. DNA of the CDR3: TGTGCCAGCAGCTTATTTAGCGGGAGCTACAATGAGCAGTTCTTC. Protein sequence: CASSLFSGSYNEQFF.

This clone was picked up a small number of times. The chain uses TRBV4-1 and TRBJ1-5, with a tentative D call TRBD1 (6 bases). The V and J ends lost 3 bases and 3 bases respectively, with 15 bases between them. The germline gives CDR1 MGHRA, CDR2 YSYEKL. The CDR3 has 16 residues. CDR3 in amino acids: CASSQNRDTYNQPQHF. DNA of the CDR3: TGCGCCAGCAGCCAGAACCGGGACACTTACAATCAGCCCCAGCATTTT.

V and J are TRBV19 and TRBJ1-4; TRBD1 matches 9 bases. Losses at the gene ends were 5 bases for V and 8 bases for J; bases not matched to a gene: 9. Germline CDR1 LNHDA, CDR2 SQIVND (reference sequence). The length of the CDR3 is 15 residues. The CDR3: CASSQRTGEKEKLFF. The CDR3 DNA follows: TGTGCCAGTAGTCAACGGACAGGGGAAAAAGAAAAACTGTTTTTT.

V is TRBV7-9 and J is TRBJ1-6, with 9 positions matching TRBD1. The CDR3 length is 13 residues. Trimming cost V 5 bases and J 11 bases; bases outside gene matches: 4. Germline V gene sequence: CDR1 SEHNR, CDR2 FQNEAQ (reference sequence). CDR3 DNA: TGTGCCAGCAGCGGCCGGGACAGGGCACCCCTCCACTTT. This encodes CASSGRDRAPLHF.

The rearrangement uses TRBV2 and TRBJ1-1; TRBD1 agrees at 7 bases. CDR3 length: 14 residues. J lost 2 bases, V lost 7 bases, and 7 bases had no gene match. CDR1 and CDR2 from the germline V gene are SNHLY and FYNNEI. The CDR3 DNA reads TGTGCCAGCATTGCCCGGGACAGCAACACTGAAGCTTTCTTT. Protein sequence: CASIARDSNTEAFF.

The chain is built from TRBV7-2 and TRBJ2-2; 9 bases line up with TRBD2. Looked up from germline, CDR1 is SGHTA and CDR2 is FQGNSA. The CDR3 has 16 amino acids. V trimming: 1 base; J trimming: 7 bases; junction bases outside the gene matches: 7. The CDR3 bases are TGTGCCAGCAGCTTAGGGATAGCGGGAGCTAGCGGGGAGCTGTTTTTT. This codes for CASSLGIAGASGELFF.

The rearrangement uses TRBV3-1 (or the pseudogene TRBV3-2) and TRBJ2-2, with TRBD1 matching over 7 bases. Germline CDR1 LGHDT, CDR2 YNNKEL (reference sequence). The CDR3 length is 18 residues. Unmatched junction bases numbered 20, after V lost 4 bases and J lost 9 bases. The CDR3 nucleotides read TGTGCCAGCAGCCCTCCCCCCGACACCGAGGACAGGCGACGGGAGCTGTTTTTT. Protein product: CASSPPPDTEDRRRELFF.